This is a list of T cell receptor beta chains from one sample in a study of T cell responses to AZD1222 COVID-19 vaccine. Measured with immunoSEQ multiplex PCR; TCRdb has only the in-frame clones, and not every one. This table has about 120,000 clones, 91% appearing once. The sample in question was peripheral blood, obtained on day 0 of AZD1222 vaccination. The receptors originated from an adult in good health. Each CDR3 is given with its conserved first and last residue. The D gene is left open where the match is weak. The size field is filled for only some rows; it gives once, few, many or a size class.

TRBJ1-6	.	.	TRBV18	TGTGCCAGCTCACTGCCGGGACTTTATAATTCACCCCTCCACTTT	CASSLPGLYNSPLHF
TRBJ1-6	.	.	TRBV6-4	TGTGCCAGCAGTGATGTTGCCGTTGGGGAGGGAGCCTCACCCCTCCACTTT	CASSDVAVGEGASPLHF
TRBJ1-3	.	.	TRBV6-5	TGTGCCAGCGGGGGGGGCTCTGGAAACACCATATATTTT	CASGGGSGNTIYF
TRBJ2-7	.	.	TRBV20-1	TGCAGTGCTATCCTCTACGAGCAGTACTTC	CSAILYEQYF
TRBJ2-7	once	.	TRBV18	TGTGCCAGCTCACCATCGCTCATTGGGACGGGACAATCGCGCGAGCAGTACTTC	CASSPSLIGTGQSREQYF
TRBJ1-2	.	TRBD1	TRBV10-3	TGTGCCATCACTACGGACAGGGCTTATGGCTACACCTTC	CAITTDRAYGYTF
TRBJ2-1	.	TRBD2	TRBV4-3	TGCGCCAGCAGCCATTTGAGTAGCCTAGCGGACAACAATGAGCAGTTCTTC	CASSHLSSLADNNEQFF
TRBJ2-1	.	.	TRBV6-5	TGTGCCAGCAGTTACTCAGAATCTGCCTACAATGAGCAGTTCTTC	CASSYSESAYNEQFF
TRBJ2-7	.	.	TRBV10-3	TGTGCCACCGCGCTGGGGGATGGGGTTTACGAGCAGTACTTC	CATALGDGVYEQYF
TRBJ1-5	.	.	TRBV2	TGTGCCAGTTCCATCGAAAGGAATCAGCCCCAGCATTTT	CASSIERNQPQHF
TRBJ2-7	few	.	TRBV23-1	TGCGCCAGCGGTCCCTACGAGCAGTACTTC	CASGPYEQYF
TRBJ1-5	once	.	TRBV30	TGTGCCTGGAGTCTTGACAGTTACAATCAGCCCCAGCATTTT	CAWSLDSYNQPQHF
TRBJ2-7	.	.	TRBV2	TGTGCCAGCAAAGGCGGCAGAACCTACGAGCAGTACTTC	CASKGGRTYEQYF
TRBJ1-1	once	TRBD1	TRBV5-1	TGCGCCAGCAGCTGGGACAGGAACACTGAAGCTTTCTTT	CASSWDRNTEAFF